This TCR beta chain was recorded in a study of vaccination and CD4 T cells after COVID-19. Oncomine TCR Beta short-read sequencing was applied to DNA from cultured CD4+ T cells. CD4+ T cells were cultured, and genomic DNA was extracted from them. From the PCR reads, TCRdb called clonotypes with MiXCR, one entry per CDR3 protein. The sample includes over 10,000 distinct CDR3 sequences, roughly 45% of them seen just once. Noted treatment: approximately nine-day PBMC culture with coronavirus spike peptide pools or control peptides (ViraFEST assay). Concerning this clonotype itself: As yet, its antigen is unknown.

Germline CDR1 reads GTSNPN; CDR2 reads SVGIG (reference sequence). Trimming removed 2 bases from V and 1 base from J, with 5 bases in between. The CDR3 loop spans 12 amino acids. The chain uses TRBV30 and TRBJ1-1; D gene uncertain. The receptor was isolated from a human donor who had recovered from COVID-19. The source was CD4+ T cells from blood, cultured in vitro, collected after SARS-CoV-2 vaccination. The CDR3 DNA follows: TGTGCCTGGAGTAGGGAGAACACTGAAGCTTTCTTT. It specifies CAWSRENTEAFF. The whole variable domain, filled in from reference TRBV30 and TRBJ1-1, reads SQTIHQWPATLVQPVGSPLSLECTVEGTSNPNLYWYRQAAGRGLQLLFYSVGIGQISSEVPQNLSASRPQDRQFILSSKKLLLSDSGFYLCAWSRENTEAFFGQGTRLTVV.